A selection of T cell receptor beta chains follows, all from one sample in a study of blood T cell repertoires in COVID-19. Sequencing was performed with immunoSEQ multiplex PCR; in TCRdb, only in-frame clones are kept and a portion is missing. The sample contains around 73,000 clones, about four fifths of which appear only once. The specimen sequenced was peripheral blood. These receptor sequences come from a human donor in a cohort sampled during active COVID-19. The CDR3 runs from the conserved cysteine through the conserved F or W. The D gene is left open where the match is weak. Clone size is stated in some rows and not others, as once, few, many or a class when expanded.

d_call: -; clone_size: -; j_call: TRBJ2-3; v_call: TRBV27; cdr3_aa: CASSLGGIFIGVTDTQYF; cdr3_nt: TGTGCCAGCAGTTTAGGCGGGATATTTATAGGGGTCACAGATACGCAGTATTTT
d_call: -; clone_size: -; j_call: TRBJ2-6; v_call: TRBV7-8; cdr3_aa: CASSPRVAGANVLTF; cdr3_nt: TGTGCCAGCAGTCCTCGGGTTGCTGGGGCCAACGTCCTGACTTTC
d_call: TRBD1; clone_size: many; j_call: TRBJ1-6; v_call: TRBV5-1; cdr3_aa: CASSSTGGYSPLHF; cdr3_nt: TGCGCCAGCAGCTCTACAGGGGGGTATTCACCCCTCCACTTT
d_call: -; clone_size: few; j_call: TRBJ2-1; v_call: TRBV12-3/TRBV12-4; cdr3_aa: CASGEETVEQFF; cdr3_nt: TGTGCCAGCGGAGAGGAGACAGTCGAGCAGTTCTTC
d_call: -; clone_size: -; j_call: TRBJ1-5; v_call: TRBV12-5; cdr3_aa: CASGLDRNQPQHF; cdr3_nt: TGTGCTAGTGGTTTGGACAGAAATCAGCCCCAGCATTTT
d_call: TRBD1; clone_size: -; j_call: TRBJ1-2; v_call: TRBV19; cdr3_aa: CASSRIPGQGNYGYTF; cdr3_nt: TGTGCCAGTAGTCGAATCCCGGGACAGGGGAACTATGGCTACACCTTC
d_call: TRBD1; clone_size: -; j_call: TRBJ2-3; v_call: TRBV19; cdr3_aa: CASKTGTVSTDTQYF; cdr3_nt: TGTGCCAGCAAGACCGGGACAGTTAGCACAGATACGCAGTATTTT
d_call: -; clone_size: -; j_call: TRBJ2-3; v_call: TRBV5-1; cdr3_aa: CASSPRLAGSTDTQYF; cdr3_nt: TGCGCCAGCAGCCCCCGGTTGGCGGGGAGCACAGATACGCAGTATTTT
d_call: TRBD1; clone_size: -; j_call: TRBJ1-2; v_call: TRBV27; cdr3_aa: CASSPGTGDLGGYTF; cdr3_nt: TGTGCCAGCAGCCCCGGGACAGGGGATTTGGGAGGCTACACCTTC
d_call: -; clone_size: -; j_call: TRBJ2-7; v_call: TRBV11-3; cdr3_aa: CASSFRDKEVEQYF; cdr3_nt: TGTGCCAGCAGCTTTCGGGACAAGGAAGTCGAGCAGTACTTC
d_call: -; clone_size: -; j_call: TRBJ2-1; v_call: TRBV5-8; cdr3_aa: CASSLPTPYNEQFF; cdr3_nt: TGTGCCAGCAGCTTGCCAACACCCTACAATGAGCAGTTCTTC
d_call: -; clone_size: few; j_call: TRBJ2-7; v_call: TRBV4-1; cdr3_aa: CASSQVGVYEQYF; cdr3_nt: TGCGCCAGCAGCCAAGTGGGAGTCTACGAGCAGTACTTC
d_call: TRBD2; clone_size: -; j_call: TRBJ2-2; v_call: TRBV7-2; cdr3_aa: CASSPRAGLVQLTGELFF; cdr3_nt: TGTGCCAGCAGCCCCCGTGCTGGACTAGTCCAACTTACCGGGGAGCTGTTTTTT
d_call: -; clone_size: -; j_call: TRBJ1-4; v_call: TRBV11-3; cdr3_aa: CASSLGGRNVVFF; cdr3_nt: TGTGCCAGCAGCTTAGGCGGCCGGAATGTGGTGTTTTTT
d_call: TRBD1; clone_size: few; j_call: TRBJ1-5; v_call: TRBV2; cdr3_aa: CASRAGGDQPQHF; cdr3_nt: TGTGCCAGCAGAGCAGGGGGAGATCAGCCCCAGCATTTT
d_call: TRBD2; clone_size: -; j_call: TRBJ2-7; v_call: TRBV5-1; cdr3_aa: CASSLERGGGEQYF; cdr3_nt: TGCGCCAGCAGCTTGGAACGCGGGGGAGGCGAGCAGTACTTC